This record concerns one T cell receptor (beta chain) sequence. This sample was taken from a study of T cells after yellow fever vaccination. Via MiXCR, TCRdb re-called the 5' RACE reads, giving one row per CDR3 protein. The data contain some 160,000 distinct CDR3 sequences, around 9.3% of them singletons. With V trimmed by 1 base and J by 5 bases, 7 bases remained unmatched. Per the germline V gene, CDR1 is SGDLS and CDR2 is YYNGEE. The CDR3 extends over 16 amino acids. The clonotype comes from a man between 18 and 35 years old who received the YFV17D yellow fever vaccine. Sequencing used CD8+ T cells sorted from PBMCs, obtained 45 days after the yellow fever booster vaccination. This chain connects TRBV9 to TRBJ2-5; the match to TRBD1 covers 11 bases. CDR3 in DNA: TGTGCCAGCAGCGTATTTGACGGGACAGGGGGTGAGACCCAGTACTTC. Its translation is CASSVFDGTGGETQYF.